The present T cell receptor beta chain was sequenced within a study of CD8+ T cells in alopecia areata. Study-wide points: Clonality in lesional scalp, especially alopecia totalis/universalis, exceeded that of normal scalp. Normal skin's resident alphabeta T cells are sequenced alongside lesional scalp T cells.

The CDR3 sequence is 14 residues long. The germline V and J ends were trimmed by 1 base and 8 bases, with 14 bases remaining between them. From germline, CDR1 is MNHEY and CDR2 SMNVEV (reference sequence). With respect to this clone: Its cognate antigen is unknown.

Isolated RNA was reverse transcribed into cDNA used as the sequencing template. Repertoires were generated with immunoSEQ multiplex PCR, while TCRdb's copy carries only in-frame clones and drops some. The sample has about 180,000 clones; 59% are singletons. The chain carries TRBV27 and TRBJ1-2; D may be TRBD1 (6 bases). This material consisted of CD4+ T cells sorted from blood, taken at week 0. The clonotype was recovered from a human donor with alopecia areata. The DNA for the CDR3 is TGTGCCAGCAGTTTATTGGAGGGGGGAAACGGCTACACCTTC. It encodes CASSLLEGGNGYTF.